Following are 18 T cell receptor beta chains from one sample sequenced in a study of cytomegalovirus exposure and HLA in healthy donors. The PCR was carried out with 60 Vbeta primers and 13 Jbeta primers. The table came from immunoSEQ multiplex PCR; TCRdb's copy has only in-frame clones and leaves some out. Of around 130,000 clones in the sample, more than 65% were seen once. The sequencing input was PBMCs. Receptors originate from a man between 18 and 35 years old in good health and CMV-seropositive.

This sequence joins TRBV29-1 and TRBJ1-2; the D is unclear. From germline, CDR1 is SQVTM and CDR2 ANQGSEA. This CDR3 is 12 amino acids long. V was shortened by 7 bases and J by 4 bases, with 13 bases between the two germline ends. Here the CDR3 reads CSAVPNSYGYTF. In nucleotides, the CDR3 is TGCAGCGCCGTACCAAACAGCTATGGCTACACCTTC.

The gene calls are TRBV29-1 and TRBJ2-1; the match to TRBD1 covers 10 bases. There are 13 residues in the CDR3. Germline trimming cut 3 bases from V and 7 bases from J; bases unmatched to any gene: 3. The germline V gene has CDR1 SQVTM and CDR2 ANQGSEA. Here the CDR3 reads CSVDGTGANEQFF. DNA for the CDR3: TGCAGCGTTGATGGGACAGGGGCGAATGAGCAGTTCTTC.

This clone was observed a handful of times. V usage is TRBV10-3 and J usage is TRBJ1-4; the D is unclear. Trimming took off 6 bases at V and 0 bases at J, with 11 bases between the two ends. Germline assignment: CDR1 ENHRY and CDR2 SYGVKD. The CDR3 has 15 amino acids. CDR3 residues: CAIRSGSSTNEKLFF. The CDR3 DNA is TGTGCCATCAGGAGTGGTTCTTCAACTAATGAAAAACTGTTTTTT.

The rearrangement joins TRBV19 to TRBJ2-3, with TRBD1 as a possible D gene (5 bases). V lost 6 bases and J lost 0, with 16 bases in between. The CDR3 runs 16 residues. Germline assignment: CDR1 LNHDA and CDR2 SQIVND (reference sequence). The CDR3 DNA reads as TGTGCCAGTAGCCCGAGACAGACTTCGAGCACAGATACGCAGTATTTT. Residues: CASSPRQTSSTDTQYF.

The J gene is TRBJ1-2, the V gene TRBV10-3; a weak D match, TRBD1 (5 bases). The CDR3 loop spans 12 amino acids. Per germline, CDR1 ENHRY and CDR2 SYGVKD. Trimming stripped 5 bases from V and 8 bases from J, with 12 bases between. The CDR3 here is CAISPVPGGYTF. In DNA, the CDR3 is TGTGCCATCAGTCCAGTACCAGGGGGCTACACCTTC.

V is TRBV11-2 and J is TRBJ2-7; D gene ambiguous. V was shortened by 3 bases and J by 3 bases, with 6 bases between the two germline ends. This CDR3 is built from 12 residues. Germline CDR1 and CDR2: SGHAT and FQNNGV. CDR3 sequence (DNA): TGTGCCAGCAGCTTTGCGGTCTACGAGCAGTACTTC. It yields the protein CASSFAVYEQYF.

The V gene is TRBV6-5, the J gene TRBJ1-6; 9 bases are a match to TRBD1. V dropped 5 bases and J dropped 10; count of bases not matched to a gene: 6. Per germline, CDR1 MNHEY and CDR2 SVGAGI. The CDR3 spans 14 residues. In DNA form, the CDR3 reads TGTGCCAGCAGTGTAGGGGGACAGGGCTCACCCCTCCACTTT. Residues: CASSVGGQGSPLHF.

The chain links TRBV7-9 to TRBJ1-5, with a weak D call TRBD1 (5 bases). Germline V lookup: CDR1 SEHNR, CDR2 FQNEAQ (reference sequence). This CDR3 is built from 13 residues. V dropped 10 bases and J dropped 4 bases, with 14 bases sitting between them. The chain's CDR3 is CATQKTENQPQHF. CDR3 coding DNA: TGTGCCACACAAAAGACAGAGAATCAGCCCCAGCATTTT.

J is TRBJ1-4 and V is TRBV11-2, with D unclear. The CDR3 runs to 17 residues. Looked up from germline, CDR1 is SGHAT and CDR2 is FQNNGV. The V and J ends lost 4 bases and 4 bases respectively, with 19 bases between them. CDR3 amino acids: CASSSKSSGAYNEKLFF. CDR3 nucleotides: TGTGCCAGCAGCTCAAAATCTTCGGGAGCCTATAATGAAAAACTGTTTTTT.

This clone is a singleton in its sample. The CDR3 DNA reads TGTGCCAGCAGCCCATCGCTTGGGACAGAAGAACCCCAGGATGGCTACACCTTC. Translated, it gives CASSPSLGTEEPQDGYTF. The rearrangement uses TRBV7-6 and TRBJ1-2; 7 bases agree with TRBD1. CDR3 length equals 18 residues. Trimming cost V 5 bases and J 6 bases; bases outside gene matches: 21. The germline CDR1 and CDR2 sequences are SGHVS and FNYEAQ.

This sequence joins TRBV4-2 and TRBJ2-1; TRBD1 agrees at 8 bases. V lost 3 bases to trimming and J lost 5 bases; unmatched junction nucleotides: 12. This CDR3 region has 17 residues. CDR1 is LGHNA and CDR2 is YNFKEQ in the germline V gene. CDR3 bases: TGTGCCAGCAGCCATGATTCCCAGGGGGCGATCGACAATGAGCAGTTCTTC. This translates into CASSHDSQGAIDNEQFF.

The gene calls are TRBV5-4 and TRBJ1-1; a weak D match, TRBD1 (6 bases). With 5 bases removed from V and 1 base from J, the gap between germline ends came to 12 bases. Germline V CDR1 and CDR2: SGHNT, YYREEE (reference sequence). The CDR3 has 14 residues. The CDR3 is CASRPQGRNTEAFF. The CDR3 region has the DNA TGTGCCAGCAGACCCCAGGGGAGGAACACTGAAGCTTTCTTT. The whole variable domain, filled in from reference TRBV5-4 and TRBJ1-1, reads ETGVTQSPTHLIKTRGQQVTLRCSSQSGHNTVSWYQQALGQGPQFIFQYYREEENGRGNFPPRFSGLQFPNYSSELNVNALELDDSALYLCASRPQGRNTEAFFGQGTRLTVV.

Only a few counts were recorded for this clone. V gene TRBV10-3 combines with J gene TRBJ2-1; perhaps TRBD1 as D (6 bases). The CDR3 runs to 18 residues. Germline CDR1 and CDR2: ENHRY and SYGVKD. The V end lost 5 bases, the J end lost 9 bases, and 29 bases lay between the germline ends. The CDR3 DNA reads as TGTGCCATCAGTCCATTTCTTCCCGGGACATATACCCCTAGTGAGCAGTTCTTC. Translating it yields CAISPFLPGTYTPSEQFF.

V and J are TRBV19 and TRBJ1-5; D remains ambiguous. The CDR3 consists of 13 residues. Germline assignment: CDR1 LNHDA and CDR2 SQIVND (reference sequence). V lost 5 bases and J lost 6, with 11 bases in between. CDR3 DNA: TGTGCCAGTAGTGGAGGGCTGGGTCAGCCCCAGCATTTT. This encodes CASSGGLGQPQHF.

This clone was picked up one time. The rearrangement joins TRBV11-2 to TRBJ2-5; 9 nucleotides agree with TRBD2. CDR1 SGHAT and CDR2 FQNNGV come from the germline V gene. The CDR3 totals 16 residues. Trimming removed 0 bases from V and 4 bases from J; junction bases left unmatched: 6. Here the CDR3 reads CASSLEGLARAETQYF. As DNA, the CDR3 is TGTGCCAGCAGCTTAGAAGGACTAGCGAGGGCAGAGACCCAGTACTTC. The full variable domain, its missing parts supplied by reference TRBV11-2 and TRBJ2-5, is EAGVAQSPRYKIIEKRQSVAFWCNPISGHATLYWYQQILGQGPKLLIQFQNNGVVDDSQLPKDRFSAERLKGVDSTLKIQPAKLEDSAVYLCASSLEGLARAETQYFGPGTRLLVL.

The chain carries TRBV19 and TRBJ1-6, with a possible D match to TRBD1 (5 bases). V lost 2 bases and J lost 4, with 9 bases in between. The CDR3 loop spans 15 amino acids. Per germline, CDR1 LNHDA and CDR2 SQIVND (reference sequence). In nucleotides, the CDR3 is TGTGCCAGTAGTATAATTACAGGATATAATTCACCCCTCCACTTT. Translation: CASSIITGYNSPLHF. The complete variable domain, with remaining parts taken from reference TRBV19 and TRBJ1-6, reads DGGITQSPKYLFRKEGQNVTLSCEQNLNHDAMYWYRQDPGQGLRLIYYSQIVNDFQKGDIAEGYSVSREKKESFPLTVTSAQKNPTAFYLCASSIITGYNSPLHFGNGTRLTVT.

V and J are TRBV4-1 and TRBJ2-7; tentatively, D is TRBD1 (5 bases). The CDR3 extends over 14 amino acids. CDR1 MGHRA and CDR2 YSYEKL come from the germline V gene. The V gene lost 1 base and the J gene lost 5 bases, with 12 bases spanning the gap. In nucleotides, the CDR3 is TGCGCCAGCAGCCAAGTCCAGGGTGGCAACGAGCAGTACTTC. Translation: CASSQVQGGNEQYF.

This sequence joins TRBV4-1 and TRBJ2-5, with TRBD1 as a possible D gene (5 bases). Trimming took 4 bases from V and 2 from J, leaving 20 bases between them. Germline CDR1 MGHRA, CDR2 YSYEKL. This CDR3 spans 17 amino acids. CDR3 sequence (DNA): TGCGCCAGCAGCCTGACCTACGACATCAGGGAACAAGAGACCCAGTACTTC. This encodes CASSLTYDIREQETQYF.